The present TCR beta chain was sequenced within a study of blood T cell repertoires in COVID-19. As for the study in general: Sources were T cells, B-cell-depleted T cells, or PBMCs; the material itself was cDNA or gDNA.

The table came from immunoSEQ multiplex PCR; TCRdb's copy has only in-frame clones and leaves some out. The sample contains hundreds of thousands of clones, approximately 88% of which appear only once. From germline, CDR1 is SGHDT and CDR2 YYEEEE. V was trimmed by 2 bases and J by 2 bases, leaving 2 bases between them. This CDR3 has 13 amino acids. Sample: peripheral blood. The receptor's source is a woman aged 25 to 45 with COVID-19, enrolled during active disease. The chain couples TRBV5-6 to TRBJ2-6; no reliable D call. The CDR3 is CASSFTGANVLTF. The CDR3 nucleotides read TGTGCCAGCAGCTTTACTGGGGCCAACGTCCTGACTTTC.